Described below is a single T cell receptor (beta chain) sequence and its context. Enrolled patients showed locally advanced or metastatic urothelial carcinoma. Between 1 and 8 samples, pretreatment and on-treatment, were given by each patient. Sequencing used immunoSEQ multiplex PCR; TCRdb keeps in-frame clones, though not all of them. Of more than 45,000 clones listed, around 86% are singletons. The data derive from a study of PD-L1 blockade in urothelial cancer. At the level of the study: Blood drawn 3 weeks (second dose) and 6 weeks after treatment start was analyzed.

This CDR3 has 15 residues. The germline CDR1 and CDR2 sequences are MDHEN and SYDVKM. J was trimmed by 7 bases and V by 5 bases; bases with no gene match: 10. The TCR originated in a man in his 60s with urothelial cancer. The chain is built from TRBV28 and TRBJ2-3, with 9 bases identical to TRBD2. The sample here was PBMCs, taken around atezolizumab (anti-PD-L1) treatment. Here the CDR3 DNA reads TGTGCCAGCAGTATTCTAGCGGGGTACTTGAATACGCAGTATTTT. Protein: CASSILAGYLNTQYF.